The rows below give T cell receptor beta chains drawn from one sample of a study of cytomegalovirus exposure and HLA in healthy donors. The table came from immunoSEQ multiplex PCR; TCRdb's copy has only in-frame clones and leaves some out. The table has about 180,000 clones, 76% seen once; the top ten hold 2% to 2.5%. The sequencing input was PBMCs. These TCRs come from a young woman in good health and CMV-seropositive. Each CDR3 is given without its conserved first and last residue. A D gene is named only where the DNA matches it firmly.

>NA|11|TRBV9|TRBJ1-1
ASNPVGGTEAF
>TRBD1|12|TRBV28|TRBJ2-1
ASLDRATYNEQF
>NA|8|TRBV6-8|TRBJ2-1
ATHRDEQF
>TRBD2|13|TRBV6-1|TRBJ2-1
ASSEGGGWINEQF
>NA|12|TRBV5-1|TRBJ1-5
ASSLGGKDQPQH
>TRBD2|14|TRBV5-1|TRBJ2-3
ASSLFSRGSTDTQY
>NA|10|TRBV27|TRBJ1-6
ASGLQYSPLH
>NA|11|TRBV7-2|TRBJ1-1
ASSPTGLTEAF
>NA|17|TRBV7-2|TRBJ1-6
ASSSLSFGGSSYNSPLH
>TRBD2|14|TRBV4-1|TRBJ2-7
ASSQGLAGRYYEQY
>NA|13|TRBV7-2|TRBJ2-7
ASSRNRAGKSEQY
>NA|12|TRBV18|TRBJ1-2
ASSPQGLLYGYT
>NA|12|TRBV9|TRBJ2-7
ASSVSVSSYEQY
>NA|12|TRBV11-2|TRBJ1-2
ASSFPTGNYGYT
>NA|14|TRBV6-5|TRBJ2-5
ASSYGRASGQETQY
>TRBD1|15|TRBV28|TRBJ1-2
ASSPTGEGEHNYGYT
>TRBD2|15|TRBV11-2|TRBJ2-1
ASSLVPLAGVGDEQF
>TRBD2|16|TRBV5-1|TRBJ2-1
ASSLSKGRGVTYNEQF
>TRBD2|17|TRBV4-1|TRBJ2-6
ASSQPLAGGPGGANVLT
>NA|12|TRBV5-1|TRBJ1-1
ASSLDGMNTEAF
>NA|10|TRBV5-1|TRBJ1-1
ASSLDRGEAF
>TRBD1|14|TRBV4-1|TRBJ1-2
ASTSTRDSPEGGYT
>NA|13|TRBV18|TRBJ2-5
ASSQAGIYQETQY
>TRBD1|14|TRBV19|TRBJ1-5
ASSEGAIYSNQPQH
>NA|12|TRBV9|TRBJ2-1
ASSVGGGYNEQF
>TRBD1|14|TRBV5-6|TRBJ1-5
ASSRRGGDPNQPQH
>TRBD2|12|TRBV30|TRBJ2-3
AWSQRGGADTQY
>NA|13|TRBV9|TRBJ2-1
ASSHLGPSYNEQF
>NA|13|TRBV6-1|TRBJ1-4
ASSEARLTNEKLF
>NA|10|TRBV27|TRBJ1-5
ASRSGGRPQH
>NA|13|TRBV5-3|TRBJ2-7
ARSFKGRGSYEQY
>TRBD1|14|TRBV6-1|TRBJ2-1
ASSEYGTASYNEQF
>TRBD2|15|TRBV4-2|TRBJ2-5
ASSQVGAGGYQETQY
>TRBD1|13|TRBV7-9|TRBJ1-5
ASSPRDRGHQPQH
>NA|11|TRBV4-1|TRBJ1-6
ASSQDTFSPLH
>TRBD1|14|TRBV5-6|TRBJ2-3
ASSTYDRDGTDTQY
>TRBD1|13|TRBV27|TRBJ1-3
ASSRATGAGNTIY
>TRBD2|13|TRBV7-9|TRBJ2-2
ASRRAAGGTGELF
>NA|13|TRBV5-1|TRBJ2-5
ASSLAPGVGETQY
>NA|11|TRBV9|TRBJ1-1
ASSERLNTEAF
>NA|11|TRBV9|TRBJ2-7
ASSVESGYEQY
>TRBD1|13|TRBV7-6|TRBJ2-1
ASSLEGTGGTEQF